This record covers a single T cell receptor beta chain. The sample comes from a study of cytomegalovirus exposure and HLA in healthy donors. Some clones are missing from TCRdb's copy, which holds only in-frame ones; the method was immunoSEQ multiplex PCR. The table includes 90,000 to 110,000 clones, more than 85% detected once. The TCR sequence derives from a young woman in good health and CMV-seropositive. Sequenced: PBMCs.

CDR3 sequence reads: CAWSRLVEGYEQYF. The DNA for the CDR3 is TGTGCCTGGAGTAGGCTAGTGGAGGGATACGAGCAGTACTTC. This chain links TRBV30 with TRBJ2-7; tentative D call: TRBD2 (6 bases). The germline V gene has CDR1 GTSNPN and CDR2 SVGIG (reference sequence). This CDR3 spans 14 amino acids. The V end lost 2 bases, the J end lost 4 bases, and 15 bases lay between the germline ends.